These T cell receptor beta chains were read from a single sample in a study of T cell repertoires and Cas9 in healthy adults. Repertoires were generated with immunoSEQ multiplex PCR, while TCRdb's copy carries only in-frame clones and drops some. Of 13,000 to 15,000 clones in the sample, about 89% were seen once. Material: Tregs (CD4+, CD25+, CD127-, CD137-, CD154-) from PBMCs; culture status not recorded. These receptors were taken from a human donor in good health. Both conserved end residues are part of each CDR3. The order of the fields is J gene, CDR3 length, V gene, clone size, D gene, CDR3 DNA, CDR3 protein. A D gene is named only where the DNA matches it firmly. Part of the rows lack a size; the others show once, few, many or a class for expanded clones.

>TRBJ2-2|19|TRBV11-2|.|TRBD1
TGTGCCAGCAGCTTAGTAGCGACCCCGGGACAGGGGGAAACCGGGGAGCTGTTTTTT
CASSLVATPGQGETGELFF
>TRBJ2-2|18|TRBV11-2|.|.
TGTGCCAGCAGCTTATATCGCGGTTCCGGACTTAACACCGGGGAGCTGTTTTTT
CASSLYRGSGLNTGELFF
>TRBJ1-6|15|TRBV6-5|.|TRBD1
TGTGCCAGCAGTTGGACAGGGACTAATAATTCACCCCTCCACTTT
CASSWTGTNNSPLHF
>TRBJ1-5|15|TRBV19|.|.
TGTGCCAGTAGCCTTCAACGGGGCCCGACCCAGCCCCAGCATTTT
CASSLQRGPTQPQHF
>TRBJ1-6|12|TRBV6-1|.|.
TGTGCCAGCAGTGAAGCGAGGGCTACCCTCCACTTT
CASSEARATLHF
>TRBJ1-6|15|TRBV25-1|.|.
TGTGCCAGCAGTGGACTAGGGGGAAGGTATTCACCCCTCCACTTT
CASSGLGGRYSPLHF
>TRBJ1-5|12|TRBV15|.|.
TGTGCCACCGGCGGGGGAAAACAGCCCCAGCATTTT
CATGGGKQPQHF
>TRBJ2-6|17|TRBV7-2|.|.
TGTGCCAGCAGCTCGGACGTTCGTCGCTCTGGGGCCAACGTCCTGACTTTC
CASSSDVRRSGANVLTF
>TRBJ1-2|14|TRBV19|.|.
TGTGCCAGTAGTCCAAGACGGGACAACTATGGCTACACCTTC
CASSPRRDNYGYTF
>TRBJ1-2|17|TRBV4-1|.|.
TGCGCCAGCAGCCCACAGGGAGGGTTGGGTTGGAGCTATGGCTACACCTTC
CASSPQGGLGWSYGYTF
>TRBJ2-1|16|TRBV9|.|TRBD2
TGTGCCAGCAGCGTAGATGGGGGCGGGGGGCCTCGGGAGCAGTTCTTC
CASSVDGGGGPREQFF
>TRBJ1-1|17|TRBV9|.|.
TGTGCCAGCAGCGTAGATGGGCTGGGGATGAAAAACACTGAAGCTTTCTTT
CASSVDGLGMKNTEAFF
>TRBJ1-2|16|TRBV18|.|TRBD1
TGTGCCAGCTCACCACCCGGACAGGGGACGGCTTATGGCTACACCTTC
CASSPPGQGTAYGYTF
>TRBJ1-5|14|TRBV11-2|.|.
TGTGCCAGCAGCCACGGGACAACTAATCAGCCCCAGCATTTT
CASSHGTTNQPQHF
>TRBJ1-6|15|TRBV6-5|.|.
TGTGCCAGCAGCAAATTAGACTCCTATAATTCACCCCTCCACTTT
CASSKLDSYNSPLHF
>TRBJ2-1|15|TRBV11-3|once|TRBD1
TGTGCCAGCAGCTACGGACAGGGGGCATACAATGAGCAGTTCTTC
CASSYGQGAYNEQFF